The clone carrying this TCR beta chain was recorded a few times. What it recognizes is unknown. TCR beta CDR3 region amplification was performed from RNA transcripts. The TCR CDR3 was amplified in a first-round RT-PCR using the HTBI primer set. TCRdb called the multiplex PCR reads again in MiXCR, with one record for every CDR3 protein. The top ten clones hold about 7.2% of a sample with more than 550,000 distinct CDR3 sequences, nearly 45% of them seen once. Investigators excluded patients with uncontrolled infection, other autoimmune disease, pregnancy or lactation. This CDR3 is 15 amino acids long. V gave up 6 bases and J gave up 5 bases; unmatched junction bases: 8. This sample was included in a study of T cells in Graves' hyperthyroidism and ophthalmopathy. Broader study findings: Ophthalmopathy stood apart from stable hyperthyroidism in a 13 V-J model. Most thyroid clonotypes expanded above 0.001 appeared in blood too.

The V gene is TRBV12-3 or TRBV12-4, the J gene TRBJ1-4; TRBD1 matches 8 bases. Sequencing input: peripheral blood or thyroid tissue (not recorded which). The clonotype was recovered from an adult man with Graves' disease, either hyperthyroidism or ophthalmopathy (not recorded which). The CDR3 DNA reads TGTGCCAGCAGACCAGTGACAGGGGAAAATGAAAAACTGTTTTTT. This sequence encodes CASRPVTGENEKLFF.